This is a list of T cell receptor beta chains from one sample in a study of human T cells and chemical hapten exposure. TCRdb re-called the RACE reads through MiXCR, storing one row per CDR3 protein. The table has roughly 120,000 distinct CDR3 sequences, about an eighth seen once. Material: whole blood, obtained in connection with sensitization to the hapten diphenylcyclopropenone (DPC). The source of these receptors is a man between 18 and 35 years old with alopecia areata. Some clones in this sample may be carry-over from other donors' samples. Each CDR3 is given with its conserved first and last residue. A D gene is named only where the DNA matches it firmly. Some rows mark clone size as missing; the rest say once, few, many or name a class of expanded clone.

d_call: -; v_call: TRBV27; clone_size: few; j_call: TRBJ2-5; cdr3_nt: TGTGCCAGCAGTTTTAGCAGTGAAGAGACCCAGTACTTC; cdr3_aa: CASSFSSEETQYF
d_call: -; v_call: TRBV28; clone_size: few; j_call: TRBJ2-7; cdr3_nt: TGTGCCAGCAGCCGCCTCTACGAGCAGTACTTC; cdr3_aa: CASSRLYEQYF
d_call: -; v_call: TRBV6-5; clone_size: -; j_call: TRBJ1-2; cdr3_nt: TGTGCCAGCACTCCCTCTGCGGGGCAGGGGCCGTACTATGGCTACACCTTC; cdr3_aa: CASTPSAGQGPYYGYTF
d_call: -; v_call: TRBV6-5; clone_size: few; j_call: TRBJ2-1; cdr3_nt: TGTGCCAGCAGTTACGGAGGGTACAATGAGCAGTTCTTC; cdr3_aa: CASSYGGYNEQFF
d_call: -; v_call: TRBV12-3/TRBV12-4; clone_size: few; j_call: TRBJ1-5; cdr3_nt: TGTGCCAGCAGTTCCCTTCGGGCTGGCAATCAGCCCCAGCATTTT; cdr3_aa: CASSSLRAGNQPQHF
d_call: TRBD1; v_call: TRBV29-1; clone_size: many; j_call: TRBJ1-4; cdr3_nt: TGCAGCGCGGGCCGGGACAGGAATGAAAAACTGTTTTTT; cdr3_aa: CSAGRDRNEKLFF
d_call: -; v_call: TRBV7-6; clone_size: few; j_call: TRBJ2-3; cdr3_nt: TGTGCCAGCAGCTCACGAGGCATTTCTAGAGGCACAGATACGCAGTATTTT; cdr3_aa: CASSSRGISRGTDTQYF
d_call: TRBD1; v_call: TRBV20-1; clone_size: -; j_call: TRBJ1-5; cdr3_nt: TGCAGTGCTAGAGGACTGCAGGGGGCACAGCCCCAGCATTTT; cdr3_aa: CSARGLQGAQPQHF
d_call: -; v_call: TRBV6-6; clone_size: few; j_call: TRBJ1-1; cdr3_nt: TGTGCCAGCACCACCGGCCTGAACACTGAAGCTTTCTTT; cdr3_aa: CASTTGLNTEAFF
d_call: TRBD1; v_call: TRBV28; clone_size: -; j_call: TRBJ1-1; cdr3_nt: TGTGCCAGCAGGCAAACGACAGGGATGAACACTGAAGCTTTCTTT; cdr3_aa: CASRQTTGMNTEAFF
d_call: -; v_call: TRBV2; clone_size: few; j_call: TRBJ2-1; cdr3_nt: TGTGCCAGCGCACATCCCCTGACGCGCTACAATGAGCAGTTCTTC; cdr3_aa: CASAHPLTRYNEQFF
d_call: TRBD1; v_call: TRBV12-3/TRBV12-4; clone_size: -; j_call: TRBJ1-1; cdr3_nt: TGTGCCAGCAGCCGGACAGGCCGGGGAAGCACTGAAGCTTTCTTT; cdr3_aa: CASSRTGRGSTEAFF
d_call: TRBD1; v_call: TRBV7-9; clone_size: -; j_call: TRBJ2-6; cdr3_nt: TGTGCCAGCAGCCGCAGGACAGGCCGGGCTGGGGCCAACGTCCTGACTTTC; cdr3_aa: CASSRRTGRAGANVLTF
d_call: -; v_call: TRBV5-1; clone_size: many; j_call: TRBJ2-2; cdr3_nt: TGCGCCAGCAGCTTGAGTTTTCCTAGCACCGGGGAGCTGTTTTTT; cdr3_aa: CASSLSFPSTGELFF
d_call: TRBD1; v_call: TRBV29-1; clone_size: -; j_call: TRBJ2-7; cdr3_nt: TGCAGCGTAGGGACAGGGGCCTACGAGCAGTACTTC; cdr3_aa: CSVGTGAYEQYF
d_call: TRBD1; v_call: TRBV2; clone_size: many; j_call: TRBJ2-7; cdr3_nt: TGTGCCAGCAGGGGGACAGGGAAACCGCAGTACTTC; cdr3_aa: CASRGTGKPQYF
d_call: TRBD1; v_call: TRBV3-1; clone_size: many; j_call: TRBJ1-1; cdr3_nt: TGTGCCAGCAGCCTTCACAGGGGGCTGGACACTGAAGCTTTCTTT; cdr3_aa: CASSLHRGLDTEAFF
d_call: -; v_call: TRBV5-1; clone_size: few; j_call: TRBJ2-5; cdr3_nt: TGCGCCAGCAGCTTGAAGGGCGGGCAAGAGACCCAGTACTTC; cdr3_aa: CASSLKGGQETQYF
d_call: -; v_call: TRBV10-2; clone_size: few; j_call: TRBJ2-5; cdr3_nt: TGCGCCAGCAGCCCAGGATCAGTTCAAGAGACCCAGTACTTC; cdr3_aa: CASSPGSVQETQYF
d_call: -; v_call: TRBV10-2; clone_size: -; j_call: TRBJ2-1; cdr3_nt: TGCGCCAGCAGTGAGATGCGAGGGCACAATGAGCAGTTCTTC; cdr3_aa: CASSEMRGHNEQFF
d_call: -; v_call: TRBV29-1; clone_size: -; j_call: TRBJ2-7; cdr3_nt: TGCAGCGTGGGCCCCGGGACAACGAGCTCCTACGAGCAGTACTTC; cdr3_aa: CSVGPGTTSSYEQYF
d_call: -; v_call: TRBV2; clone_size: few; j_call: TRBJ2-7; cdr3_nt: TGTGCCAGCAGCGCCTACGCCGAGCAGTACTTC; cdr3_aa: CASSAYAEQYF